The 32 T cell receptor beta chains listed next were all sequenced from one sample in a study of control samples from healthy donors and cancer patients. Sequencing used immunoSEQ multiplex PCR; TCRdb keeps in-frame clones, though not all of them. The sample contains roughly 400,000 clones, 75% to 95% of which appear only once. The sequencing input was PBMCs. The receptors here all came from a man aged 35 to 55 with head and neck cancer.

The chain links TRBV27 to TRBJ2-2; D gene uncertain. Germline-derived CDR1 and CDR2 are MNHEY and SMNVEV (reference sequence). The CDR3 is 13 residues long. V was pared by 7 bases and J by 4 bases, with 10 bases between. DNA for the CDR3: TGTGCCAGCACCCCAATCTTCACCGGGGAGCTGTTTTTT. It translates to CASTPIFTGELFF.

V and J are TRBV28 and TRBJ2-1; 8 nucleotides align to TRBD2. V shed 8 bases and J 8 bases; nucleotides not matched to a gene: 11. Germline V lookup: CDR1 MDHEN, CDR2 SYDVKM. The CDR3 runs 14 residues. CDR3 amino acids: CASEPPGGAYEQFF. Written as DNA, the CDR3 is TGTGCCAGCGAGCCTCCCGGGGGGGCCTATGAGCAGTTCTTC.

This sequence joins TRBV21-1 and TRBJ2-3. TRBV21-1 is a known pseudogene. The CDR3 is 14 residues long. CDR3 sequence (DNA): TGTGCCAGCAGCCCCCGACAGGAGGGGGATACGCAGTATTTT. Encoded protein: CASSPRQEGDTQYF.

J is TRBJ1-5 and V is TRBV28; D is perhaps TRBD1 (6 bases). The V and J ends lost 5 bases and 0 bases respectively, with 14 bases between them. Germline CDR1 and CDR2: MDHEN and SYDVKM. This CDR3 spans 16 amino acids. CDR3 in DNA: TGTGCCAGCAGTGAAGGGGGTGGGTATAGCAATCAGCCCCAGCATTTT. Protein product: CASSEGGGYSNQPQHF. Complete variable domain (other parts from reference TRBV28 and TRBJ1-5): DVKVTQSSRYLVKRTGEKVFLECVQDMDHENMFWYRQDPGLGLRLIYFSYDVKMKEKGDIPEGYSVSREKKERFSLILESASTNQTSMYLCASSEGGGYSNQPQHFGDGTRLSIL.

The chain carries TRBV7-9 and TRBJ1-4; weak D call: TRBD1 (6 bases). V was pared by 0 bases and J by 7 bases, with 12 bases between. Per the germline V gene, CDR1 is SEHNR and CDR2 is FQNEAQ (reference sequence). There are 15 residues in the CDR3. The CDR3 reads CASSLATGGGEKLFF. In DNA form, the CDR3 reads TGTGCCAGCAGCTTAGCCACTGGGGGCGGTGAAAAACTGTTTTTT.

The chain links TRBV19 to TRBJ2-3; a possible D gene is TRBD2 (6 bases). The CDR3 consists of 13 residues. With 6 bases removed from V and 6 bases from J, the gap between germline ends came to 13 bases. Per the germline V gene, CDR1 is LNHDA and CDR2 is SQIVND (reference sequence). For the CDR3, the DNA is TGTGCCAGTAGAACCCCCCGGGGGGATACGCAGTATTTT. Protein sequence: CASRTPRGDTQYF.

This chain uses TRBV5-1 with TRBJ2-3, with 8 bases matching TRBD2. With 7 bases clipped from V and 1 base from J, the junction kept 14 bases outside the gene matches. The germline V gene has CDR1 SGHRS and CDR2 YFSETQ. The CDR3 loop spans 17 amino acids. CDR3 protein: CASGTGSSSGGTDTQYF. CDR3 sequence (DNA): TGCGCCAGCGGGACGGGCTCGAGTAGCGGGGGCACAGATACGCAGTATTTT. Combining the CDR3 with reference TRBV5-1 and TRBJ2-3 gives the whole variable domain KAGVTQTPRYLIKTRGQQVTLSCSPISGHRSVSWYQQTPGQGLQFLFEYFSETQRNKGNFPGRFSGRQFSNSRSEMNVSTLELGDSALYLCASGTGSSSGGTDTQYFGPGTRLTVL.

Worth noting for this clone: Other DNA variants within this sample encode the same CDR3. The chain couples TRBV5-1 to TRBJ1-5; D is uncertain. This CDR3 has 13 residues. The germline gives CDR1 SGHRS, CDR2 YFSETQ. Trimming stripped 0 bases from V and 4 bases from J, with 5 bases between. CDR3 coding DNA: TGCGCCAGCAGCTTGGAACTTAATCAGCCCCAGCATTTT. Protein sequence: CASSLELNQPQHF.

V and J are TRBV9 and TRBJ2-3; the match to TRBD2 covers 9 bases. The ends lost 2 bases at V and 3 bases at J; junction bases unmatched: 1. CDR3 length: 14 residues. Germline CDR1 and CDR2: SGDLS and YYNGEE. The CDR3 DNA is TGTGCCAGCAGCGTTAGCGGGAGAACAGATACGCAGTATTTT. Its translation is CASSVSGRTDTQYF.

This clone showed up just once. The rearrangement uses TRBV5-1 and TRBJ2-1; 11 bases are shared with TRBD2. Germline V lookup: CDR1 SGHRS, CDR2 YFSETQ. The CDR3 is 18 residues long. V was clipped by 0 bases and J by 8 bases; unmatched bases: 13. CDR3 DNA: TGCGCCAGCAGCTTGGATGCTAGCGGGGGGCCACCAGTTGATGAGCAGTTCTTC. This gives the protein CASSLDASGGPPVDEQFF.

The rearrangement joins TRBV5-4 to TRBJ1-3, with 7 bases identical to TRBD1. V trimming: 3 bases; J trimming: 2 bases; junction bases outside the gene matches: 20. Germline lookup yields CDR1 SGHNT and CDR2 YYREEE (reference sequence). The CDR3 is 20 amino acids. The CDR3 sequence: CASSSKPGQLIQATGNTIYF. The CDR3 region has the DNA TGTGCCAGCAGCTCGAAACCGGGACAGTTAATACAAGCCACTGGAAACACCATATATTTT.

The V and J genes are TRBV29-1 and TRBJ2-1, with 9 positions matching TRBD2. Unmatched junction bases numbered 14, after V lost 7 bases and J lost 10 bases. The CDR3 extends over 14 amino acids. In germline, CDR1 is SQVTM, CDR2 ANQGSEA. The CDR3 here is CSERTGTSFGEQFF. In nucleotides, the CDR3 is TGCAGCGAACGAACCGGGACTAGCTTCGGCGAGCAGTTCTTC.

This sequence joins TRBV28 and TRBJ1-6, with D uncertain. Germline V gene sequence: CDR1 MDHEN, CDR2 SYDVKM. The CDR3 is made up of 17 amino acids. Between the trimmed V and J ends, which lost 5 bases and 10 bases, there was a span of 24 bases. The CDR3 loop is CASSTPPFDGRVSPLHF. DNA of the CDR3: TGTGCCAGCAGTACCCCCCCCTTTGATGGTAGGGTCTCACCCCTCCACTTT.

The V and J genes are TRBV6-1 and TRBJ1-5; D is ambiguous. The CDR3 runs to 16 residues. From germline, CDR1 is MNHNS and CDR2 SASEGT. V shed 3 bases and J shed 2 bases, with 14 bases lying between them. The CDR3 nucleotides read TGTGCCAGCAGTGATTACGACTATCTGGGCAATCAGCCCCAGCATTTT. This codes for CASSDYDYLGNQPQHF.

V usage is TRBV2 and J usage is TRBJ2-3; no clear D gene. The ends were cut back, 3 bases at V and 0 bases at J, with 4 bases in the middle. CDR3 length equals 13 residues. Germline V gene data show CDR1 as SNHLY and CDR2 as FYNNEI. The CDR3 DNA reads as TGTGCCAGCAGTGACGCCAGCACAGATACGCAGTATTTT. Translating it yields CASSDASTDTQYF.

This chain links TRBV6-2 or TRBV6-3 with TRBJ2-1, with 9 bases that match TRBD2. This CDR3 is 19 amino acids long. The junction had 16 bases not matched to a gene; V was cut back by 0 bases and J by 7 bases. Germline-derived CDR1 and CDR2 are MNHEY and SVGEGT. As DNA, the CDR3 is TGTGCCAGCAGTTACTCGACAAATCTGCTAGCGGGGACCCCAAATGAGCAGTTCTTC. Translating it yields CASSYSTNLLAGTPNEQFF.

The chain carries TRBV5-1 and TRBJ2-3; the D gene is possibly TRBD2 (5 bases). The germline V and J ends were trimmed by 2 bases and 4 bases, with 8 bases remaining between them. Germline CDR1 is SGHRS and CDR2 is YFSETQ. The CDR3 spans 13 residues. CDR3 residues: CASSFEGPDTQYF. In nucleotides, the CDR3 is TGCGCCAGCAGCTTTGAGGGCCCAGATACGCAGTATTTT.

Worth noting for this clone: The same CDR3 also results from other DNA sequences found in this sample. The genes are TRBV5-1 and TRBJ1-5; D possibly corresponds to TRBD1 (6 bases). Germline loops: CDR1 SGHRS, CDR2 YFSETQ. The V gene lost 0 bases and the J gene lost 4 bases, with 11 bases spanning the gap. The CDR3 sequence is 15 residues long. The CDR3: CASSLGPQGNQPQHF. CDR3 sequence (DNA): TGCGCCAGCAGCTTGGGTCCACAGGGTAATCAGCCCCAGCATTTT. The full variable domain, completed using reference TRBV5-1 and TRBJ1-5, is KAGVTQTPRYLIKTRGQQVTLSCSPISGHRSVSWYQQTPGQGLQFLFEYFSETQRNKGNFPGRFSGRQFSNSRSEMNVSTLELGDSALYLCASSLGPQGNQPQHFGDGTRLSIL.

This chain uses TRBV3-1 (or the pseudogene TRBV3-2) with TRBJ1-5; D perhaps matches TRBD1 (5 bases). V was shortened by 0 bases and J by 9 bases, with 12 bases between the two germline ends. This CDR3 contains 14 residues. Per the germline V gene, CDR1 is LGHDT and CDR2 is YNNKEL (reference sequence). CDR3 sequence: CASSQDPGTGPQHF. The CDR3 coding sequence is TGTGCCAGCAGCCAAGATCCGGGGACTGGGCCCCAGCATTTT.

The chain employs TRBV28 and TRBJ1-1, with D perhaps TRBD1 (5 bases). Germline loops: CDR1 MDHEN, CDR2 SYDVKM. This CDR3 comprises 14 residues. V lost 7 bases to trimming and J lost 4 bases, with 16 bases between them. The CDR3 loop is CASTLGVDGTEAFF. CDR3 nucleotide sequence: TGTGCCAGCACCCTAGGGGTAGACGGCACTGAAGCTTTCTTT.

V gene TRBV18 combines with J gene TRBJ1-4; the D is unclear. The length of the CDR3 is 15 residues. Germline CDR1 is KGHSH and CDR2 is LQKENI. Trimming left V 3 bases short and J 8 bases short, with 16 bases between. This CDR3 is CASSPPAEWREKLFF. The DNA of the CDR3 is TGTGCCAGCTCACCGCCGGCGGAGTGGCGGGAAAAACTGTTTTTT.

The V gene is TRBV11-2, the J gene TRBJ1-1; D call uncertain. The CDR3 is 14 residues long. The germline V and J ends were trimmed by 5 bases and 5 bases, with 15 bases remaining between them. CDR1 is SGHAT, CDR2 FQNNGV, per germline. Here the CDR3 DNA reads TGTGCCAGCAGCCCCCTCGGCGGGTGGACTGAAGCTTTCTTT. It translates to CASSPLGGWTEAFF.

The CDR3 loop is CASSQDGRYEQFF. The CDR3 DNA reads as TGTGCCAGCAGCCAAGATGGGAGATATGAGCAGTTCTTC. The genes are TRBV3-1 (or the pseudogene TRBV3-2) and TRBJ2-1; the D gene is possibly TRBD2 (5 bases). This CDR3 spans 13 amino acids. Trimming took 0 bases from V and 8 from J, leaving 8 bases between them. Germline-derived CDR1 and CDR2 are LGHDT and YNNKEL (reference sequence).

This clone was seen only once. The V gene is TRBV27, the J gene TRBJ2-3, with 7 bases fitting TRBD2. The CDR3 is 19 residues long. V lost 6 bases and J lost 3; bases outside the gene matches: 21. Germline lookup yields CDR1 MNHEY and CDR2 SMNVEV (reference sequence). The CDR3 DNA is TGTGCCAGCAGCCTACGTCGGGTAGGCGGGAGACGGCTTACAGATACGCAGTATTTT. Translated: CASSLRRVGGRRLTDTQYF.

This chain connects TRBV4-3 to TRBJ2-3, with 8 nucleotides matching TRBD1. CDR1 is LGHNA, CDR2 YSLEER, per germline. The CDR3 contains 16 residues. With 1 base clipped from V and 2 bases from J, the junction kept 5 bases outside the gene matches. The CDR3 is CASSQAPDRDTDTQYF. CDR3 nucleotides: TGCGCCAGCAGCCAAGCTCCGGACAGGGACACAGATACGCAGTATTTT.

The V and J genes are TRBV15 and TRBJ2-7, with 7 bases lining up with TRBD1. The CDR3 is made up of 15 amino acids. Germline loops: CDR1 LNHNV, CDR2 YYDKDF (reference sequence). Trimming at V came to 4 bases and at J to 4 bases, leaving 10 bases not matched to a gene. The CDR3 DNA reads as TGTGCCACCAGCAAAACGACAGGGATCGGGTACGAGCAGTACTTC. Its translation: CATSKTTGIGYEQYF. The full variable domain, in which reference TRBV15 and TRBJ2-7 provide the parts outside the CDR3, is DAMVIQNPRYQVTQFGKPVTLSCSQTLNHNVMYWYQQKSSQAPKLLFHYYDKDFNNEADTPDNFQSRRPNTSFCFLDIRSPGLGDTAMYLCATSKTTGIGYEQYFGPGTRLTVT.

The J gene is TRBJ1-1, the V gene TRBV5-1, with D perhaps TRBD1 (5 bases). V shed 0 bases and J shed 3 bases, with 9 bases lying between them. This CDR3 spans 14 amino acids. The germline V gene encodes CDR1 SGHRS and CDR2 YFSETQ. Here the CDR3 reads CASSLARGDTEAFF. CDR3 in DNA: TGCGCCAGCAGCTTGGCAAGGGGTGACACTGAAGCTTTCTTT.

The chain couples TRBV6-5 to TRBJ1-2, with TRBD1 as a possible D gene (6 bases). The CDR3 has 15 amino acids. The germline V gene has CDR1 MNHEY and CDR2 SVGAGI. The V end was cut by 4 bases, the J end by 7 bases, with 19 bases between. The CDR3 DNA reads as TGTGCCAGCAGTTTGAGGGGGGTTGTGAGAAGTGGCTACACCTTC. As protein: CASSLRGVVRSGYTF.

The DNA of the CDR3 is TGCAGCGTTAGCGGGACTAGCCACAATGAGCAGTTCTTC. Translated, it gives CSVSGTSHNEQFF. The chain employs TRBV29-1 and TRBJ2-1, with TRBD2 matching over 9 bases. The CDR3 sequence is 13 residues long. From germline, CDR1 is SQVTM and CDR2 ANQGSEA. V gave up 5 bases and J gave up 5 bases; unmatched junction bases: 4.

The chain links TRBV5-1 to TRBJ1-2; 8 nucleotides align to TRBD1. CDR1 and CDR2 (germline): SGHRS, YFSETQ. Germline trimming cut 0 bases from V and 3 bases from J; bases unmatched to any gene: 10. The CDR3 loop spans 17 amino acids. The CDR3: CASSLGRTGLGDYGYTF. CDR3 DNA sequence: TGCGCCAGCAGCTTGGGCCGGACAGGGTTGGGTGACTATGGCTACACCTTC. Looking up the rest from reference TRBV5-1 and TRBJ1-2 gives the full variable domain: KAGVTQTPRYLIKTRGQQVTLSCSPISGHRSVSWYQQTPGQGLQFLFEYFSETQRNKGNFPGRFSGRQFSNSRSEMNVSTLELGDSALYLCASSLGRTGLGDYGYTFGSGTRLTVV.

This clone has more than one count but fewer than ten. The V and J genes are TRBV6-5 and TRBJ1-1; the D gene is possibly TRBD1 (5 bases). Trimming took off 7 bases at V and 2 bases at J, with 11 bases between the two ends. The CDR3 contains 13 residues. Germline V gives CDR1 MNHEY, CDR2 SVGAGI. CDR3 amino acids: CASTPGPNTEAFF. CDR3 DNA: TGTGCCAGCACTCCGGGGCCTAACACTGAAGCTTTCTTT.

This sequence joins TRBV5-1 and TRBJ2-5; TRBD2 is a possible D gene (7 bases). The CDR3 spans 13 residues. Germline assignment: CDR1 SGHRS and CDR2 YFSETQ. V dropped 4 bases and J dropped 1 base, with 8 bases sitting between them. The CDR3 loop reads CASSRGAQETQYF. CDR3 nucleotides: TGCGCCAGCAGCCGGGGGGCCCAAGAGACCCAGTACTTC.